This T cell receptor (beta chain) is from a study of siplizumab effects on memory and regulatory T cells. For this clone: Antigen unknown.

Looked up from germline, CDR1 is MGHRA and CDR2 is YSYEKL. The ends were cut back, 4 bases at V and 1 base at J, with 8 bases in the middle. This CDR3 is 14 amino acids long. Study-level results: Unstimulated naive T cells seemed to show more diversity than memory cells did, and they also seemed to be among the major contributors to the alloresponse. For mappable alloreactive CD4+ clones, the mean Treg-derived fraction was roughly 70% with siplizumab and 25% to 30% in controls.

The assay covered 95,000 to 100,000 TCR templates per sample. Profiling relied on immunoSEQ multiplex PCR, and the TCRdb table lists in-frame clones only, not all of them. Counted here are over 100,000 clones, roughly 94% occurring once; the ten biggest clones make up 0.65% to 0.9%. The sequence was collected from a human donor in good health. The sequenced material came from Tregs sorted from blood. V and J are TRBV4-1 and TRBJ1-3; D is unclear. In DNA, the CDR3 is TGCGCCAGCAGCCTTACAGATTCTGGAAACACCATATATTTT. This encodes CASSLTDSGNTIYF.